This TCR beta chain stems from a study of OX40 agonist ivuxolimab in advanced cancers. At the level of the study: Ivuxolimab, an antibody that agonizes OX40 (CD134), was administered to the patients. Eligibility rules accepted prior anti-PD-1, anti-PD-L1 or anti-CTLA-4 therapy, and 40% had some.

Comments on this clone: What it binds is not known.

Study findings and constraints: Low clonal expansion, among the lowest seen, marked partial responders at 0.1-3.0 mg/kg. At 0.1 to 3.0 mg/kg, CD4+ and CD8+ blood T cells expanded clonally by week 6.

Clones were sequenced by immunoSEQ multiplex PCR, and TCRdb holds only the in-frame ones, with some missing. The data contain about 26,000 clones, roughly 79% of them singletons. This receptor was taken from an adult with an advanced solid tumor such as melanoma, head and neck, liver or kidney cancer. The sequences come from CD4+ or CD8+ T cells sorted from blood, collected in a trial of the OX40 agonist ivuxolimab.

The CDR3 reads CAISELTGLNTEAFF. The CDR3 region has the DNA TGTGCCATCAGTGAGCTGACAGGGCTGAACACTGAAGCTTTCTTT. The chain combines TRBV10-3 with TRBJ1-1, with TRBD1 matching 7 bases. The CDR3 has 15 amino acids. The germline CDR1 and CDR2 sequences are ENHRY and SYGVKD. With V trimmed by 2 bases and J by 0 bases, 3 bases remained unmatched.